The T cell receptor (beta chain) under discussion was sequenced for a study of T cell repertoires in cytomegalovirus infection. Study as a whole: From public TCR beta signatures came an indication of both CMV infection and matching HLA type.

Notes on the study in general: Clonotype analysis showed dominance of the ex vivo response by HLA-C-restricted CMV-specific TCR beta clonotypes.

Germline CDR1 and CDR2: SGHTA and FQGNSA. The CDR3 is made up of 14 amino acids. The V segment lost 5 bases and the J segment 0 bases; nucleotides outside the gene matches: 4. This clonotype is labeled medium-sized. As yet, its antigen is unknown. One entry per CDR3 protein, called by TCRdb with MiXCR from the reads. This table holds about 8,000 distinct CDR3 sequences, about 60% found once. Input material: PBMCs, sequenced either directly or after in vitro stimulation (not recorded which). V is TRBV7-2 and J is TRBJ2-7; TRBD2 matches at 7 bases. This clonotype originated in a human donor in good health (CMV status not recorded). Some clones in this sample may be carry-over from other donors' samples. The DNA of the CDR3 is TGTGCCAGCAGCCCCTGGACTAGCTCCTACGAGCAGTACTTC. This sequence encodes CASSPWTSSYEQYF.